This T cell receptor (beta chain) is from a study of blood T cell repertoires in COVID-19. In the authors' methods: Amplification of reference gene primers provided the estimated nucleated cell counts. Using immunoSEQ multiplex PCR, the repertoire was profiled, and TCRdb retains in-frame clones only, with some absent. Clone size and V and J calls were adopted from that table, with D and trimming inferred from the DNA. The table lists 250,000 to 300,000 clones, roughly nine tenths of them singletons, with 1.9% in the top ten. The CDR3 covers 16 residues. Germline lookup yields CDR1 MNHEY and CDR2 SMNVEV (reference sequence). The J segment lost 7 bases and the V segment lost 3 bases, leaving 10 bases of the junction unmatched. This clone was seen a few times.

The sample was PBMCs or T cells enriched from blood (not recorded which). The genes are TRBV27 and TRBJ2-1; 9 nucleotides align to TRBD2. This receptor was identified in a woman aged 55-70 years who had recovered from COVID-19. For the CDR3, the DNA is TGTGCCAGCAGTTTGCTAGCGGGACGAATTGGGAATGAGCAGTTCTTC. Translating it yields CASSLLAGRIGNEQFF.